One and the same sample provided the 8 T cell receptor beta chains below, sequenced in a study of blood T cell repertoires in COVID-19. Sequencing was performed with immunoSEQ multiplex PCR; in TCRdb, only in-frame clones are kept and a portion is missing. The repertoire includes 60,000 or so clones, around 89% of them detected once, and around 13% sits in the top ten. Sequencing was performed on peripheral blood. The receptors were gathered from a man aged 55 to 70 with active COVID-19.

This rearrangement joins TRBV15 to TRBJ1-2, with TRBD1 matching 8 bases. This CDR3 spans 15 amino acids. Germline V lookup: CDR1 LNHNV, CDR2 YYDKDF (reference sequence). Germline trimming cut 2 bases from V and 2 bases from J; bases unmatched to any gene: 4. The CDR3 DNA is TGTGCCACCAGCAGACCTGGACAGGGAAACTATGGCTACACCTTC. Translation: CATSRPGQGNYGYTF.

V usage is TRBV7-3 and J usage is TRBJ2-2; a weak D match, TRBD1 (6 bases). V was clipped by 5 bases and J by 3 bases, with 13 bases between them. CDR3 size: 15 residues. Germline V lookup: CDR1 SGHTA, CDR2 FQGTGA. Here the CDR3 DNA reads TGTGCCAGCAGCGCCACAGGGACGGACACCGGGGAGCTGTTTTTT. This translates into CASSATGTDTGELFF.

CDR3 DNA: TGTGCCAGCAGCCAAGAACCTAGCGGGGGGGGCACAGATACGCAGTATTTT. It encodes CASSQEPSGGGTDTQYF. This chain uses TRBV4-2 with TRBJ2-3; 12 bases match TRBD2. Trimming cost V 0 bases and J 1 base; bases outside gene matches: 2. The CDR3 consists of 17 residues. Looked up from germline, CDR1 is LGHNA and CDR2 is YNFKEQ.

This clone was recorded only once. The chain has TRBV14 and TRBJ1-2; 9 bases match TRBD1. The CDR3 length is 14 residues. With 4 bases clipped from V and 5 bases from J, the junction kept 5 bases outside the gene matches. Germline V CDR1 and CDR2: SGHDN, FVKESK. Written as DNA, the CDR3 is TGTGCCAGCAGCCTAGGGACAGGGTTTTATGGCTACACCTTC. Translated: CASSLGTGFYGYTF.

The genes are TRBV2 and TRBJ1-1; TRBD1 matches 9 bases. Germline CDR1 and CDR2: SNHLY and FYNNEI. J lost 7 bases, V lost 6 bases, and 15 bases had no gene match. The CDR3 loop spans 16 amino acids. The CDR3 bases are TGTGCCAGCAGACCTCTTACAGGGGGCGCGGGGATTGAAGCTTTCTTT. It codes for CASRPLTGGAGIEAFF.

This chain joins TRBV6-2 or TRBV6-3 and TRBJ2-7; 10 positions match TRBD2. The CDR3 totals 15 residues. V lost 0 bases and J lost 6; bases outside the gene matches: 5. CDR1 and CDR2 (germline): MNHEY, SVGEGT. DNA of the CDR3: TGTGCCAGCAGTTACTCGGAGCGGGAGGGCCGCGAGCAGTACTTC. Translated, it gives CASSYSEREGREQYF.

This chain connects TRBV25-1 to TRBJ2-7; 8 nucleotides agree with TRBD1. CDR3 length: 12 residues. V lost 5 bases and J lost 9; bases outside the gene matches: 6. Germline loops: CDR1 MGHDK, CDR2 SYGVNS. The CDR3 bases are TGTGCCAGCAGTTTAAACAGGGGGGCGCAGTACTTC. Translation gives CASSLNRGAQYF.

The sample holds one count of this clone. The chain uses TRBV5-1 and TRBJ2-1, with a weak D call TRBD2 (6 bases). The CDR3 has 15 residues. CDR1 SGHRS and CDR2 YFSETQ come from the germline V gene. Trimming removed 0 bases at V and 10 bases at J, with 17 bases between. CDR3 sequence: CASSLGSSGPGEQFF. In nucleotides, the CDR3 is TGCGCCAGCAGCTTGGGGTCCAGCGGGCCCGGGGAGCAGTTCTTC.